These 30 T cell receptor beta chains originate from one sample sequenced in a study of blood T cell repertoires in COVID-19. Profiling relied on immunoSEQ multiplex PCR, and the TCRdb table lists in-frame clones only, not all of them. The repertoire includes 200,000 to 250,000 clones, around 80% of them detected once, and less than 6.5% sits in the top ten. Sequencing was performed on peripheral blood. The receptors come from a human donor in a cohort sampled during active COVID-19.

The CDR3 sequence is CASSFPQPLNTEAFF. The DNA of the CDR3 is TGTGCCAGCAGTTTCCCACAGCCGTTGAACACTGAAGCTTTCTTT. This sequence joins TRBV6-2 or TRBV6-3 and TRBJ1-1; D remains unclear. CDR1 and CDR2 (germline): MNHEY, SVGEGT. The CDR3 is 15 residues long. Trimming left V 4 bases short and J 0 bases short, with 12 bases between.

This clone has a single count. The V and J genes are TRBV27 and TRBJ2-3; a possible D gene is TRBD2 (7 bases). Between the trimmed V and J ends, which lost 2 bases and 4 bases, there was a span of 22 bases. The V gene's germline CDR1 is MNHEY and CDR2 SMNVEV (reference sequence). There are 18 residues in the CDR3. CDR3 sequence (DNA): TGTGCCAGCAGTTTAGAGAGGGCTGGGGGGGCTGGGGCAGATACGCAGTATTTT. Amino acid sequence: CASSLERAGGAGADTQYF.

The V gene is TRBV5-8, the J gene TRBJ2-7; 7 bases are a match to TRBD1. CDR1 is SGHTS and CDR2 is YDEGEE in the germline V gene. V shed 1 base and J 3 bases; nucleotides not matched to a gene: 4. This CDR3 region has 14 residues. The CDR3 nucleotides are TGTGCCAGCAGCTTGATCGACAGGGACTACGAGCAGTACTTC. The encoded protein is CASSLIDRDYEQYF.

This clone was observed a few times. V and J are TRBV6-6 and TRBJ1-3; no definite D call. The CDR3 has 12 residues. Germline CDR1 and CDR2: MNHNY and SVGAGI (reference sequence). V lost 6 bases and J 4 bases, leaving 7 bases between the germline ends. CDR3 coding DNA: TGTGCCAGCAGCGAACGGGGAAACACCATATATTTT. Translation gives CASSERGNTIYF.

Comments on this clone: No DNA is shown, since the ends of the CDR3 on it are uncertain; the CDR3 is the one TCRdb lists. The J gene is TRBJ2-2, the V gene TRBV28; the table's D call, TRBD1, was not checked against the DNA. The CDR3 length is 15 residues, termini included. Germline-derived CDR1 and CDR2 are MDHEN and SYDVKM. The CDR3 spells CASSPSVPGVGELFF.

The chain combines TRBV6-6 with TRBJ1-6; perhaps TRBD1 as D (5 bases). CDR1 MNHNY and CDR2 SVGAGI come from the germline V gene (reference sequence). The CDR3 length is 15 residues. V was trimmed by 4 bases and J by 7 bases, leaving 14 bases between them. The CDR3 protein is CASSFRQSDNSPLHF. The CDR3 DNA follows: TGTGCCAGCAGTTTCCGACAGTCCGACAATTCACCCCTCCACTTT.

The V and J genes are TRBV5-4 and TRBJ1-2, with D possibly TRBD1 on 5 matching bases. Germline V gene lookup returns CDR1 SGHNT and CDR2 YYREEE (reference sequence). V lost 4 bases and J lost 3, with 10 bases in between. The CDR3 is 13 residues long. In DNA, the CDR3 is TGTGCCAGCAGCCCGGACAACGACTATGGCTACACCTTC. This gives the protein CASSPDNDYGYTF.

The chain joins TRBV6-5 to TRBJ2-7, with a possible D match to TRBD1 (6 bases). V was shortened by 9 bases and J by 1 base, with 19 bases between the two germline ends. Germline V gene lookup returns CDR1 MNHEY and CDR2 SVGAGI. The CDR3 loop spans 15 amino acids. The CDR3 spells CASRDAGALSYEQYF. CDR3 coding DNA: TGTGCCAGTCGGGACGCAGGGGCGCTATCCTACGAGCAGTACTTC.

V and J are TRBV7-6 and TRBJ2-1, with 8 nucleotides matching TRBD2. Germline V gives CDR1 SGHVS, CDR2 FNYEAQ. Trimming took 0 bases from V and 5 from J; bases not matched to a gene: 3. The CDR3 has 15 amino acids. As DNA, the CDR3 is TGTGCCAGCAGCTTAGCAGCGGGAGCCCACAATGAGCAGTTCTTC. It codes for CASSLAAGAHNEQFF.

CDR3 sequence reads: CASSLSGGYSYNEQFF. The CDR3 DNA reads as TGTGCCAGCAGCTTAAGCGGGGGGTATTCCTACAATGAGCAGTTCTTC. This sequence joins TRBV11-2 and TRBJ2-1, with 9 bases that match TRBD2. CDR3 length: 16 residues. From germline, CDR1 is SGHAT and CDR2 FQNNGV. With 2 bases clipped from V and 1 base from J, the junction kept 3 bases outside the gene matches.

The J gene is TRBJ1-1, the V gene TRBV25-1; D remains ambiguous. V lost 6 bases and J lost 4, with 18 bases in between. Germline CDR1 is MGHDK and CDR2 is SYGVNS. This CDR3 has 15 residues. The CDR3 loop is CASSSTGYSGTEAFF. CDR3 sequence (DNA): TGTGCCAGCAGCTCCACTGGGTATTCGGGCACTGAAGCTTTCTTT.

This clone was picked up a small number of times. The V call is TRBV6-5, the J call TRBJ1-4; D unresolved. Trimming removed 0 bases at V and 4 bases at J, with 6 bases between. Germline CDR1 MNHEY, CDR2 SVGAGI. This CDR3 is 14 amino acids long. The DNA of the CDR3 is TGTGCCAGCAGTTACTCGGGCATTAATGAAAAACTGTTTTTT. Its protein product is CASSYSGINEKLFF.

V is TRBV2 and J is TRBJ2-2; TRBD2 matches at 9 bases. Trimming at V came to 6 bases and at J to 4 bases, leaving 6 bases not matched to a gene. CDR3 length equals 15 residues. Germline CDR1 is SNHLY and CDR2 is FYNNEI. DNA of the CDR3: TGTGCCAGCAGCAAACTGACTAGCGGCACCGGGGAGCTGTTTTTT. Translation gives CASSKLTSGTGELFF.

This chain connects TRBV6-1 to TRBJ1-5, with 8 bases fitting TRBD1. The CDR3 spans 14 residues. V trimming: 2 bases; J trimming: 4 bases; junction bases outside the gene matches: 1. Germline V gene sequence: CDR1 MNHNS, CDR2 SASEGT. CDR3 sequence: CASSEYRGNQPQHF. The CDR3 nucleotides read TGTGCCAGCAGTGAATACAGGGGGAATCAGCCCCAGCATTTT.

The CDR3 bases are TGTGCCAGTACGGGGCTAGCGGGGGTAATTGAGCAGTTCTTC. It codes for CASTGLAGVIEQFF. The rearrangement joins TRBV19 to TRBJ2-1; TRBD2 agrees at 10 bases. Germline CDR1 LNHDA, CDR2 SQIVND (reference sequence). V lost 7 bases, J lost 9 bases, and 9 bases stayed unmatched. The CDR3 totals 14 residues.

This clone was counted once. This chain joins TRBV6-5 and TRBJ2-5; TRBD1 matches at 9 bases. The CDR3 loop spans 14 amino acids. CDR1 is MNHEY, CDR2 SVGAGI, per germline. The junction had 7 bases not matched to a gene; V was cut back by 6 bases and J by 5 bases. CDR3 residues: CASSRQGVRETQYF. The CDR3 bases are TGTGCCAGCAGCCGACAGGGGGTCCGGGAGACCCAGTACTTC.

The chain couples TRBV19 to TRBJ1-1; D not resolved. Germline CDR1 is LNHDA and CDR2 is SQIVND (reference sequence). V lost 4 bases and J lost 0, with 18 bases in between. CDR3 size: 17 residues. The CDR3 reads CASSKRSGGGMNTEAFF. CDR3 bases: TGTGCCAGTAGTAAACGGTCCGGAGGCGGAATGAACACTGAAGCTTTCTTT.

V is TRBV6-5 and J is TRBJ2-3; D may be TRBD1 (5 bases). Germline CDR1 is MNHEY and CDR2 is SVGAGI. Trimming pared 2 bases from V and 0 bases from J, leaving 12 bases between. The CDR3 runs 16 residues. Written as DNA, the CDR3 is TGTGCCAGCAGTTACGGGCGGACACGTAGCACAGATACGCAGTATTTT. Its translation is CASSYGRTRSTDTQYF.

CDR3 in amino acids: CSAARQGAGGELFF. The CDR3 region has the DNA TGCAGCGCCGCCCGACAGGGGGCGGGCGGGGAGCTGTTTTTT. The chain employs TRBV29-1 and TRBJ2-2; 10 bases map to TRBD1. V was clipped by 7 bases and J by 7 bases; unmatched bases: 9. The CDR3 length is 14 residues. CDR1 is SQVTM, CDR2 ANQGSEA, per germline.

The CDR3 DNA reads as TGTGCCAGCAGCTTTGTGGTAGCGGGGGGGAGAGAGACCCAGTACTTC. This codes for CASSFVVAGGRETQYF. V gene TRBV5-4 combines with J gene TRBJ2-5, with TRBD2 identical over 11 bases. V was pared by 2 bases and J by 4 bases, with 7 bases of the junction left unmatched. Looked up from germline, CDR1 is SGHNT and CDR2 is YYREEE (reference sequence). The CDR3 is 16 amino acids.

This clone was detected only once. V usage is TRBV13 and J usage is TRBJ1-4; unclear D gene. In germline, CDR1 is PRHDT, CDR2 FYEKMQ (reference sequence). Trimming stripped 4 bases from V and 5 bases from J, with 14 bases between. CDR3 length equals 15 residues. CDR3: CASSSYFNENEKLFF. As DNA, the CDR3 is TGTGCCAGCAGCTCTTATTTCAATGAGAATGAAAAACTGTTTTTT.

The rearrangement links TRBV5-1 to TRBJ2-7, with D possibly matching TRBD2 (5 bases). The CDR3 loop spans 12 amino acids. The V end lost 4 bases, the J end lost 8 bases, and 13 bases lay between the germline ends. Germline V lookup: CDR1 SGHRS, CDR2 YFSETQ. CDR3 in DNA: TGCGCCAGCAGCGGCGGACTTGAAAAGCAGTACTTC. Translating gives CASSGGLEKQYF.

This chain uses TRBV11-2 with TRBJ2-1; D unresolved. Germline V lookup: CDR1 SGHAT, CDR2 FQNNGV. The CDR3 runs 13 residues. Trimming took 6 bases from V and 2 from J, leaving 8 bases between them. The CDR3 spells CASRPVAYNEQFF. The DNA of the CDR3 is TGTGCCAGCAGGCCAGTTGCCTACAATGAGCAGTTCTTC.

This chain links TRBV3-1 (or the pseudogene TRBV3-2) with TRBJ2-3; 11 nucleotides match TRBD2. The CDR3 runs 18 residues. With V trimmed by 3 bases and J by 3 bases, 11 bases remained unmatched. From germline, CDR1 is LGHDT and CDR2 YNNKEL (reference sequence). The CDR3 sequence: CASSQRPGTSGYTDTQYF. CDR3 coding DNA: TGTGCCAGCAGCCAGAGACCCGGGACTAGCGGATATACAGATACGCAGTATTTT.

The rearrangement uses TRBV10-3 and TRBJ2-3; 9 nucleotides align to TRBD1. CDR3 length: 16 amino acids. The J segment lost 4 bases and the V segment lost 3 bases, leaving 8 bases of the junction unmatched. CDR1 ENHRY and CDR2 SYGVKD come from the germline V gene. CDR3 amino acids: CAISDSGQGSADTQYF. In nucleotides, the CDR3 is TGTGCCATCAGTGACTCGGGACAGGGAAGTGCAGATACGCAGTATTTT.

The V and J genes are TRBV25-1 and TRBJ2-5, with TRBD2 identical over 9 bases. V shed 4 bases, J shed 4 bases, and the junction held 7 bases outside the gene matches. The CDR3 loop spans 15 amino acids. Germline-derived CDR1 and CDR2 are MGHDK and SYGVNS. The CDR3 DNA sequence: TGTGCCAGCAGTGTTCGGCTAGCGGGAACAGAGACCCAGTACTTC. As protein: CASSVRLAGTETQYF.

Only one count was recorded for this clone. This chain joins TRBV19 and TRBJ1-5; no reliable D call. V was pared by 4 bases and J by 5 bases, with 9 bases between. The CDR3 spans 13 residues. CDR1 and CDR2 from the germline V gene are LNHDA and SQIVND (reference sequence). The CDR3 bases are TGTGCCAGTAGTAGGTCAGTCGATCAGCCCCAGCATTTT. It yields the protein CASSRSVDQPQHF.

The chain combines TRBV5-1 with TRBJ2-1; perhaps TRBD1 as D (5 bases). Deletions cut 0 bases from V and 3 bases from J, with 13 bases between. Germline V CDR1 and CDR2: SGHRS, YFSETQ. The CDR3 consists of 16 residues. The CDR3, as DNA: TGCGCCAGCAGCTTGGGGGGCAGCGACATCTACAATGAGCAGTTCTTC. Translating gives CASSLGGSDIYNEQFF.

V usage is TRBV6-5 and J usage is TRBJ1-1; no reliable D call. The V gene's germline CDR1 is MNHEY and CDR2 SVGAGI. The V gene lost 5 bases and the J gene lost 4 bases, with 11 bases spanning the gap. The CDR3 is 13 residues long. CDR3 loop: CASSPTRATEAFF. The CDR3 region has the DNA TGTGCCAGCAGTCCAACGAGGGCCACTGAAGCTTTCTTT.

The J gene is TRBJ2-1, the V gene TRBV18, with 10 positions matching TRBD2. The V gene end was trimmed by 3 bases and the J gene end by 4 bases; junction bases not matched to a gene: 12. There are 18 residues in the CDR3. CDR1 is KGHSH and CDR2 is LQKENI in the germline V gene. The CDR3 region is CASSPEALAGAGYNEQFF. The CDR3 DNA reads TGTGCCAGCTCACCTGAGGCGCTAGCGGGAGCGGGGTACAATGAGCAGTTCTTC.